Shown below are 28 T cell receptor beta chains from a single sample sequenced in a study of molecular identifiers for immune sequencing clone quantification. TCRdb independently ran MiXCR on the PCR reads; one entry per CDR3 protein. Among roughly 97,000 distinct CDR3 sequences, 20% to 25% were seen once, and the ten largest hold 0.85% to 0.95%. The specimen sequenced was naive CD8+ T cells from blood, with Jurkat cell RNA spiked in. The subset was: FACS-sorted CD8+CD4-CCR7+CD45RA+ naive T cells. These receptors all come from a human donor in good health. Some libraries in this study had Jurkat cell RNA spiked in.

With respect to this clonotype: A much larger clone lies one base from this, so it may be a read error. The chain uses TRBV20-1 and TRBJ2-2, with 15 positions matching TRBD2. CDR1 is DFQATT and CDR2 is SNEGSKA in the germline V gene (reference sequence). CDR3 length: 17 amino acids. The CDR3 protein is CNARAGTSGGYTGELFF. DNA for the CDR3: TGCAATGCTAGAGCCGGGACTAGCGGGGGGTACACCGGGGAGCTGTTTTTT.

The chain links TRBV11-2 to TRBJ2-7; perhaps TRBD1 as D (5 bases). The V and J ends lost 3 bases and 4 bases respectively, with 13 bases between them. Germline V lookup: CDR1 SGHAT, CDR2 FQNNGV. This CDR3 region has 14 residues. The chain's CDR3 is CASSFVQGGYEQYF. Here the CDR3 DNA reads TGTGCCAGCAGCTTTGTCCAGGGTGGATACGAGCAGTACTTC.

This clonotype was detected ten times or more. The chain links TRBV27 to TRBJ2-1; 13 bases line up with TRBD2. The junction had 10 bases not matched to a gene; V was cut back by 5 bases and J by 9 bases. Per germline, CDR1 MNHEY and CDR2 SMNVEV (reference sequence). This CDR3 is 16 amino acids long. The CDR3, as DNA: TGTGCCAGCAGTCCGCAGGGACTAGCGGGATTTGCTGAGCAGTTCTTC. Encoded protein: CASSPQGLAGFAEQFF.

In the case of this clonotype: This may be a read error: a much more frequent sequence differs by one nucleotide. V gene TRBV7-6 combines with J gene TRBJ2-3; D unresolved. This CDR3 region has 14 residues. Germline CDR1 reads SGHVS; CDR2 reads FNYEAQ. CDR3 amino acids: CAGSLGFPRDTQYF. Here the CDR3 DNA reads TGTGCCGGCAGCTTAGGATTTCCTAGAGATACGCAGTATTTT.

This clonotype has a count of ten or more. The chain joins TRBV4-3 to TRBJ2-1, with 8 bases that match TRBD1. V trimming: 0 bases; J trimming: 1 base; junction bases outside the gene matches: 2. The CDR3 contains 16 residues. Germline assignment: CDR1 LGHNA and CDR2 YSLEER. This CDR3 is CASSQEDRASYNEQFF. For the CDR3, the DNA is TGCGCCAGCAGCCAAGAGGACAGGGCTTCCTACAATGAGCAGTTCTTC.

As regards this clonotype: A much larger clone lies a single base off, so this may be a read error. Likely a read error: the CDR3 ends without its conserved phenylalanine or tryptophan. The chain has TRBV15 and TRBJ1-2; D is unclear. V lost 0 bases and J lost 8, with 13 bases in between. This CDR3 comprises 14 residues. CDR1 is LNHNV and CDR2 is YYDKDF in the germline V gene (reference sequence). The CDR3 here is CATSRDQTAKGYTL. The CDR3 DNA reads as TGTGCCACCAGCAGAGATCAAACCGCTAAAGGCTACACCCTC.

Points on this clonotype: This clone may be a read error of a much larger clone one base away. CDR3 sequence (DNA): TGCGCCAGCAGCTCCAGCGGCCAAGAGACCCAGTACTTC. This encodes CASSSSGQETQYF. V and J are TRBV4-3 and TRBJ2-5; D might be TRBD2 (5 bases). This CDR3 is 13 amino acids long. Germline V gene lookup returns CDR1 LGHNA and CDR2 YSLEER. V shed 5 bases and J shed 1 base, with 8 bases lying between them.

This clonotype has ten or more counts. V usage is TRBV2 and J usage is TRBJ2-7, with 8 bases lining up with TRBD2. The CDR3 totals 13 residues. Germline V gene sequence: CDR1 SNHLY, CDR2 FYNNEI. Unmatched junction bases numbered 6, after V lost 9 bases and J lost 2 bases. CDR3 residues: CARGSGGPYEQYF. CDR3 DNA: TGTGCCAGAGGCAGCGGGGGCCCCTACGAGCAGTACTTC.

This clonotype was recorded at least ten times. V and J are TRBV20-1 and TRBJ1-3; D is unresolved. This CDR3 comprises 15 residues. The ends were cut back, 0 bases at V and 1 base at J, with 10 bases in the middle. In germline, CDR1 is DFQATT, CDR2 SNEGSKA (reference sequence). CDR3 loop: CSARDDKLSGNTIYF. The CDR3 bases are TGCAGTGCTAGAGACGATAAGTTATCTGGAAACACCATATATTTT.

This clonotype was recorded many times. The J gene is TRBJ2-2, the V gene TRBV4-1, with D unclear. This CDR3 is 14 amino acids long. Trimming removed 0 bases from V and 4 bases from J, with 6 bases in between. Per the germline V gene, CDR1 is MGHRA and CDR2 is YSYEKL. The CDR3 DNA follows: TGCGCCAGCAGCCAAGAGTTTATCACCGGGGAGCTGTTTTTT. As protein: CASSQEFITGELFF.

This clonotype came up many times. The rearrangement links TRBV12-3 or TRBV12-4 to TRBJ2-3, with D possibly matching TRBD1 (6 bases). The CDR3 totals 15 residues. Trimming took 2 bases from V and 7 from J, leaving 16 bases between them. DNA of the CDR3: TGTGCCAGCAGTTTACCAGGGGTGGTTGAGAATACGCAGTATTTT. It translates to CASSLPGVVENTQYF.

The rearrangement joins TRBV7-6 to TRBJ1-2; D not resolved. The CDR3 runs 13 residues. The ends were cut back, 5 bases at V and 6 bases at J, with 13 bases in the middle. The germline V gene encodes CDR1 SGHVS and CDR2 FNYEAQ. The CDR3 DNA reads TGTGCCAGCAGCCGCCGGGTTGAGGATGGCTACACCTTC. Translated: CASSRRVEDGYTF.

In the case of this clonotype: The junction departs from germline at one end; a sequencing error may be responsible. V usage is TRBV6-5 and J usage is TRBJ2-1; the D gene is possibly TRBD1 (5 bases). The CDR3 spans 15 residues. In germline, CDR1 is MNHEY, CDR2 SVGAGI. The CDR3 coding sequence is TGTGCCAGCAGTACAGGACCCTCGCTTTACAATGAGCAGTCCTTC. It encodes CASSTGPSLYNEQSF.

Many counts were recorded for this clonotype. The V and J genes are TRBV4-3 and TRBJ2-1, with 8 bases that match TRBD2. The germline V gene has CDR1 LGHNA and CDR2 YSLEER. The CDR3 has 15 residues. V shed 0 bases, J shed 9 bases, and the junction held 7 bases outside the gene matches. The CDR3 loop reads CASSQDYGTRSEQFF. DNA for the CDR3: TGCGCCAGCAGCCAAGATTACGGGACTAGAAGTGAGCAGTTCTTC.

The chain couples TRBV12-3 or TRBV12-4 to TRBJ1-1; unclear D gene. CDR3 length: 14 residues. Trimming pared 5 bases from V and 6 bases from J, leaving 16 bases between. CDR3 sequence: CASSPGPEGAEAFF. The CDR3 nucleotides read TGTGCCAGCAGTCCCGGGCCCGAGGGCGCTGAAGCTTTCTTT.

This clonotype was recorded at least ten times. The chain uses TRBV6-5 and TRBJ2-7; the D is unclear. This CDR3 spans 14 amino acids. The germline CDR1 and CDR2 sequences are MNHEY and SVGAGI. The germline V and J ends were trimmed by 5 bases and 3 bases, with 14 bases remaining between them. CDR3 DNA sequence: TGTGCCAGCAGTCAATCGACGGGCTACTACGAGCAGTACTTC. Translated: CASSQSTGYYEQYF.

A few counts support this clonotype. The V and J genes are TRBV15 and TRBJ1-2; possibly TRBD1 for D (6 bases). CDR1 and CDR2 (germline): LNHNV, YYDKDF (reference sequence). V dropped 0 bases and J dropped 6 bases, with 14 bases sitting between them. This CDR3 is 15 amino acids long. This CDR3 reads CATSRDMSGVNGYTF. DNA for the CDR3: TGTGCCACCAGCAGAGATATGTCAGGGGTTAATGGCTACACCTTC.

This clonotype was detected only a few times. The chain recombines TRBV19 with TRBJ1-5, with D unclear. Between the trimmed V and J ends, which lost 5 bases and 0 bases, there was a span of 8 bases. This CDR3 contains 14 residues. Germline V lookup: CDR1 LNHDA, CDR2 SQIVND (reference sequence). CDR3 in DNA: TGTGCCAGTAGTGTGTCTTATAGCAATCAGCCCCAGCATTTT. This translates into CASSVSYSNQPQHF.

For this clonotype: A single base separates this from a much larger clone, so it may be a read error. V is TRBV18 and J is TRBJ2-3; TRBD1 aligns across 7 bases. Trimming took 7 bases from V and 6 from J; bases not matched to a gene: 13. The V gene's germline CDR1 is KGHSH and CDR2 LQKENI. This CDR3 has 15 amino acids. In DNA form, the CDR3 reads TGTGCCAGCTTGCTAGACGAGGACAGGAGGGATACGCAGTATTTT. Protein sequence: CASLLDEDRRDTQYF. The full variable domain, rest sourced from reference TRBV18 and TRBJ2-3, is NAGVMQNPRHLVRRRGQEARLRCSPMKGHSHVYWYRQLPEEGLKFMVYLQKENIIDESGMPKERFSAEFPKEGPSILRIQQVVRGDSAAYFCASLLDEDRRDTQYFGPGTRLTVL.

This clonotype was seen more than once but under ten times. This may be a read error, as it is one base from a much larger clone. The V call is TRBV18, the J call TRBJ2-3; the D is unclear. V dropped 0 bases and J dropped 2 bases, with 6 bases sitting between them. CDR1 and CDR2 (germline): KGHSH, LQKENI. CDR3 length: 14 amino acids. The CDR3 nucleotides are TGTGCCAGCTCACCACCGGCAATCACAGATACGCAGTATTTT. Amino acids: CASSPPAITDTQYF.

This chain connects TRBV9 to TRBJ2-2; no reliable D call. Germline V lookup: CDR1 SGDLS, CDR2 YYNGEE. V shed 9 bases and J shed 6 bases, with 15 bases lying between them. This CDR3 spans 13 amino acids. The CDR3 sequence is CATRSKAPGELFF. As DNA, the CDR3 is TGTGCCACCCGGAGCAAAGCGCCCGGGGAGCTGTTTTTT.

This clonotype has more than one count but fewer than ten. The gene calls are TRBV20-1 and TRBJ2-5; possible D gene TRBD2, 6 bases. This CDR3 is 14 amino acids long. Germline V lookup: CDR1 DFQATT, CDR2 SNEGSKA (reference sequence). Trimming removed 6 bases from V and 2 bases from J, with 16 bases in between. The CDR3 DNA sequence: TGCAGTGCGTACCCCCTCGGGGGACAAGAGACCCAGTACTTC. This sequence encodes CSAYPLGGQETQYF.

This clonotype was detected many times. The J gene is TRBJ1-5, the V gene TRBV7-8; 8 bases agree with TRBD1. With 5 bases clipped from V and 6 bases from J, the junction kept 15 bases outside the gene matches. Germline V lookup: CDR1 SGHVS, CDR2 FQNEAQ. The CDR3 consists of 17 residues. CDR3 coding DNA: TGTGCCAGCAGCGTAGGATCCGATTGGACAGGGTTTCAGCCCCAGCATTTT. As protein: CASSVGSDWTGFQPQHF.

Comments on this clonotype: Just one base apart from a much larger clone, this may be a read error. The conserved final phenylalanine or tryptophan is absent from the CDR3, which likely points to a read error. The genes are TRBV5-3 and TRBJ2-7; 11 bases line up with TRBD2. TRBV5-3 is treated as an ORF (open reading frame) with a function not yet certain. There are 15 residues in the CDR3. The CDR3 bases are TGTGCCAGCAGCTTGACTAGCGGGATTTCCTACGAGCAGTACTTA. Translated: CASSLTSGISYEQYL.

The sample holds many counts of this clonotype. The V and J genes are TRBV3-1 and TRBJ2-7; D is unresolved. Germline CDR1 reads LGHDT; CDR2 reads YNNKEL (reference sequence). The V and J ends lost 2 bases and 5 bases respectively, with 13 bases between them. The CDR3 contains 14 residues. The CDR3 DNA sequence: TGTGCCAGCAGCCAAACCGGGCGAACCGACGAGCAGTACTTC. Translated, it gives CASSQTGRTDEQYF.

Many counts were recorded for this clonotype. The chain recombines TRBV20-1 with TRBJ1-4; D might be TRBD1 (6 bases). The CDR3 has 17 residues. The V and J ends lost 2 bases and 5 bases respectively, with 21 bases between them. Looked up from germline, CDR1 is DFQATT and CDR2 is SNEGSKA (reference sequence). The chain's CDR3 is CSARPRTQRGGNEKLFF. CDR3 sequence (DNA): TGCAGTGCTAGACCCAGGACCCAACGAGGGGGGAATGAAAAACTGTTTTTT.

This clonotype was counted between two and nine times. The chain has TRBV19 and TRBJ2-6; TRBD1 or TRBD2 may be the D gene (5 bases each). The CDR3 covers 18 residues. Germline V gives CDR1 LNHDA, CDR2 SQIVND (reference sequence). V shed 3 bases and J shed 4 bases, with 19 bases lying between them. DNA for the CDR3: TGTGCCAGTAGTATGAGCCGAGGGGAAGGTTTCGGGGCCAACGTCCTGACTTTC. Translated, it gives CASSMSRGEGFGANVLTF.

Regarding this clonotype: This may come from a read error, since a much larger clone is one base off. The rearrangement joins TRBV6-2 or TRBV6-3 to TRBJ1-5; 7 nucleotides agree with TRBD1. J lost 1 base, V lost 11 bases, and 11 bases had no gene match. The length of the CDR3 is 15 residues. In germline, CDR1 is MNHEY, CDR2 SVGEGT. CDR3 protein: CAGRLGGWSNQPQHF. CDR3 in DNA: TGTGCCGGTAGACTAGGGGGCTGGAGCAATCAGCCCCAGCATTTT.